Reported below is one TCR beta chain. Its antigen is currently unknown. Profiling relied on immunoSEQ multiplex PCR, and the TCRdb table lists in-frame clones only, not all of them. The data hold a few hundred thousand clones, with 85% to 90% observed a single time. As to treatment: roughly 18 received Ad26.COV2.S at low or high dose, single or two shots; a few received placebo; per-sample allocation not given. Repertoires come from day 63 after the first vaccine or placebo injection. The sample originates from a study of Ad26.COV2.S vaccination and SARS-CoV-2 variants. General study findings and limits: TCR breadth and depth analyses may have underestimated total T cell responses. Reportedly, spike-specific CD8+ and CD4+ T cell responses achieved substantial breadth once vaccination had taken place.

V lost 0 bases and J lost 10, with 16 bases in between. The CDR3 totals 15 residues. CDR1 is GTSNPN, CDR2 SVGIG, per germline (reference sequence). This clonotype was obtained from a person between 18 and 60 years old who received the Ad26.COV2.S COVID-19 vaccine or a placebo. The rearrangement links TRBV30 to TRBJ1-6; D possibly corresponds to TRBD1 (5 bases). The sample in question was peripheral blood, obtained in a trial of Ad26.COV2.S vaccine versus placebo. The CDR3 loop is CAWSVRGGAGSPLHF. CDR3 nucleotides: TGTGCCTGGAGTGTACGCGGGGGTGCGGGGTCACCCCTCCACTTT. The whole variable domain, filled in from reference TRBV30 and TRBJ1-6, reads SQTIHQWPATLVQPVGSPLSLECTVEGTSNPNLYWYRQAAGRGLQLLFYSVGIGQISSEVPQNLSASRPQDRQFILSSKKLLLSDSGFYLCAWSVRGGAGSPLHFGNGTRLTVT.